A selection of T cell receptor beta chains follows, all from one sample in a study of identical twins. Each CDR3 protein gets one entry after TCRdb re-called the 5' RACE reads with MiXCR. The repertoire holds 500,000 to 600,000 distinct CDR3 sequences, with less than 25% as singletons. This sample also belongs to another study, concerning T cells expressing NK-cell markers.

Sequences were obtained from CD4+ T cells sorted from blood. Source of these receptors: a woman under 30 in good health. The CDR3 runs from the conserved cysteine through the conserved F or W. D genes are given only for firm matches. Not all rows give a size; the values are once, few, many and, for expanded clones, a class.

d_gene: TRBD2; v_gene: TRBV7-6; abundance: -; j_gene: TRBJ2-7; CDR3nt: TGTGCCAGCAGCGCCCCCGGGACTAGCGGGGGCTACGAGCAGTACTTC; CDR3aa: CASSAPGTSGGYEQYF
d_gene: -; v_gene: TRBV29-1; abundance: -; j_gene: TRBJ2-7; CDR3nt: TGCAGCGTTAAAGGGTATGAGCAGTACTTC; CDR3aa: CSVKGYEQYF
d_gene: -; v_gene: TRBV12-3/TRBV12-4; abundance: few; j_gene: TRBJ2-2; CDR3nt: TGTGCCAGCAAGAGGGGAACCGGGGAGCTGTTTTTT; CDR3aa: CASKRGTGELFF
d_gene: -; v_gene: TRBV30; abundance: -; j_gene: TRBJ2-1; CDR3nt: TGTGCCTGTTCGATTTGTATGCAGGGTGAGCAGTTCTTC; CDR3aa: CACSICMQGEQFF
d_gene: -; v_gene: TRBV11-2; abundance: -; j_gene: TRBJ1-1; CDR3nt: TGTGCCAGCAGCTTAGGCCCCCTGGGCGGGTCGGGGAATCACACTGAAGCTTTCTTT; CDR3aa: CASSLGPLGGSGNHTEAFF
d_gene: -; v_gene: TRBV5-6; abundance: many; j_gene: TRBJ2-2; CDR3nt: TGTGCCAGCAGCTTTGGTTATGGGAACACCGGGGAGCTGTTTTTT; CDR3aa: CASSFGYGNTGELFF
d_gene: -; v_gene: TRBV15; abundance: -; j_gene: TRBJ2-3; CDR3nt: TGTGCCACCAGCAGAGGGGCTAGCGTGTCGACAGATACGCAGTATTTT; CDR3aa: CATSRGASVSTDTQYF
d_gene: -; v_gene: TRBV20-1; abundance: -; j_gene: TRBJ2-1; CDR3nt: TGCAGTGCTAGAGACGAATTCAGCTCCTACAATGAGCAGTTCTTC; CDR3aa: CSARDEFSSYNEQFF
d_gene: -; v_gene: TRBV29-1; abundance: few; j_gene: TRBJ1-2; CDR3nt: TGCAGCGTTGAAGAGGGGCGCGGCTACACCTTC; CDR3aa: CSVEEGRGYTF
d_gene: -; v_gene: TRBV20-1; abundance: -; j_gene: TRBJ2-1; CDR3nt: TGCAGTGCTAGAGAGGGCGGTGCTGGAGGAGAGCAGTTCTTC; CDR3aa: CSAREGGAGGEQFF
d_gene: -; v_gene: TRBV9; abundance: -; j_gene: TRBJ2-1; CDR3nt: TGTGCCAGCAGCGTAACCTCCATCACTAGTTTCAATGAGCAGTTCTTC; CDR3aa: CASSVTSITSFNEQFF
d_gene: TRBD1; v_gene: TRBV10-2; abundance: -; j_gene: TRBJ2-7; CDR3nt: TGCGCCAGCAGTGAGTTGGGGACAGGGCTCTACGAGCAGTACTTC; CDR3aa: CASSELGTGLYEQYF
d_gene: -; v_gene: TRBV19; abundance: -; j_gene: TRBJ1-1; CDR3nt: TGTGCCAGTAGTATAGCTAGACGATTGGGCACTGAAGCTTTCTTT; CDR3aa: CASSIARRLGTEAFF
d_gene: -; v_gene: TRBV29-1; abundance: few; j_gene: TRBJ1-1; CDR3nt: TGCAGCGTTGGGAAGGGGAGGGCTGAAGCTTTCTTT; CDR3aa: CSVGKGRAEAFF
d_gene: -; v_gene: TRBV7-6; abundance: -; j_gene: TRBJ2-5; CDR3nt: TGTGCCAGCAGCTTAGAGGCCCGGTCGGCCCAGTACTTC; CDR3aa: CASSLEARSAQYF
d_gene: -; v_gene: TRBV20-1; abundance: few; j_gene: TRBJ2-5; CDR3nt: TGCAGTGCTAGACCCCCGGGGACAGAGACCCAGTACTTC; CDR3aa: CSARPPGTETQYF
d_gene: -; v_gene: TRBV10-3; abundance: many; j_gene: TRBJ2-2; CDR3nt: TGTGCCATCGGTTTACAAGGGTTTACCGGGGAGCTGTTTTTT; CDR3aa: CAIGLQGFTGELFF
d_gene: TRBD1; v_gene: TRBV29-1; abundance: few; j_gene: TRBJ1-1; CDR3nt: TGCAGCGTAGACAGGGCCACTGAAGCTTTCTTT; CDR3aa: CSVDRATEAFF
d_gene: -; v_gene: TRBV6-1; abundance: few; j_gene: TRBJ1-4; CDR3nt: TGTGCCAGCAGGCGACAACTTGGGGCAACTAATGAAAAACTGTTTTTT; CDR3aa: CASRRQLGATNEKLFF
d_gene: TRBD1; v_gene: TRBV5-1; abundance: few; j_gene: TRBJ2-5; CDR3nt: TGCGCCAGCAGCTCCCACAGGGGAGAGACCCAGTACTTC; CDR3aa: CASSSHRGETQYF
d_gene: TRBD2; v_gene: TRBV29-1; abundance: many; j_gene: TRBJ2-1; CDR3nt: TGCAGCGTTTCAGCGGGAGGGCCGGTGCAGTTCTTC; CDR3aa: CSVSAGGPVQFF
d_gene: -; v_gene: TRBV20-1; abundance: -; j_gene: TRBJ1-2; CDR3nt: TGCAGTGCTAACAGGGCATATGGCTACACCTTC; CDR3aa: CSANRAYGYTF
d_gene: TRBD1; v_gene: TRBV5-1; abundance: -; j_gene: TRBJ1-2; CDR3nt: TGCGCCAGCAGCTTGGCCGGACAGGGGGCGGGCTACACCTTC; CDR3aa: CASSLAGQGAGYTF
d_gene: TRBD2; v_gene: TRBV6-1; abundance: few; j_gene: TRBJ2-5; CDR3nt: TGTGCCAGCAGCCCCCCGAGCGGGAGTCCTTGGGAGACCCAGTACTTC; CDR3aa: CASSPPSGSPWETQYF
d_gene: -; v_gene: TRBV20-1; abundance: few; j_gene: TRBJ2-5; CDR3nt: TGCAGTGCAGAAGGGGGACCTCAAGAGACCCAGTACTTC; CDR3aa: CSAEGGPQETQYF
d_gene: -; v_gene: TRBV6-5; abundance: few; j_gene: TRBJ1-3; CDR3nt: TGTGCCAGCAGTTACAGCGACAGGCCTGGAAACACCATATATTTT; CDR3aa: CASSYSDRPGNTIYF
d_gene: TRBD1; v_gene: TRBV6-5; abundance: few; j_gene: TRBJ1-1; CDR3nt: TGTGCCAGCATTAGGGGGCGAGAAGCTTTCTTT; CDR3aa: CASIRGREAFF
d_gene: TRBD2; v_gene: TRBV6-2/TRBV6-3; abundance: -; j_gene: TRBJ2-4; CDR3nt: TGTGCCAGCAGTTGGGGACTAGTAGGAGCCAAAAACATTCAGTACTTC; CDR3aa: CASSWGLVGAKNIQYF
d_gene: TRBD1; v_gene: TRBV9; abundance: -; j_gene: TRBJ2-7; CDR3nt: TGTGCCAGCAGTGAGAGTACAGGGGCCTACGAGCAGTACTTC; CDR3aa: CASSESTGAYEQYF
d_gene: -; v_gene: TRBV11-3; abundance: few; j_gene: TRBJ2-2; CDR3nt: TGTGCCAGCAGCTCCGACGGGGGAAACACCGGGGAGCTGTTTTTT; CDR3aa: CASSSDGGNTGELFF
d_gene: -; v_gene: TRBV5-1; abundance: -; j_gene: TRBJ1-2; CDR3nt: TGCGCCAGCAGCTCTGACGCCACCTATGGCTACACCTTC; CDR3aa: CASSSDATYGYTF
d_gene: -; v_gene: TRBV7-2; abundance: -; j_gene: TRBJ2-1; CDR3nt: TGTGCCAGCACAACAGGCGGTGAGCAGTTCTTC; CDR3aa: CASTTGGEQFF
d_gene: -; v_gene: TRBV12-3/TRBV12-4; abundance: few; j_gene: TRBJ2-2; CDR3nt: TGTGCCAGCAATAGGGGGGCCCTCACCGGGGAGCTGTTTTTT; CDR3aa: CASNRGALTGELFF
d_gene: -; v_gene: TRBV9; abundance: -; j_gene: TRBJ2-7; CDR3nt: TGTGCCAGCAGCGTAGGGCAGGCGAACTACGAGCAGTACTTC; CDR3aa: CASSVGQANYEQYF
d_gene: -; v_gene: TRBV11-3; abundance: -; j_gene: TRBJ2-1; CDR3nt: TGTGCCAGCAGCTTAGACCGAGGGGGGGGATACAATGAGCAGTTCTTC; CDR3aa: CASSLDRGGGYNEQFF
d_gene: -; v_gene: TRBV24-1; abundance: -; j_gene: TRBJ1-2; CDR3nt: TGTGCCACCAGCGCTTTTGAGGGAGCTAACTATGGCTACACCTTC; CDR3aa: CATSAFEGANYGYTF
d_gene: -; v_gene: TRBV27; abundance: -; j_gene: TRBJ2-4; CDR3nt: TGTGCCAGCAGCTGGTTTGACATTCAGTACTTC; CDR3aa: CASSWFDIQYF
d_gene: TRBD1; v_gene: TRBV19; abundance: -; j_gene: TRBJ2-4; CDR3nt: TGTGCCAGCCTGGACAGGAAAAAAAACATTCAGTACTTC; CDR3aa: CASLDRKKNIQYF
d_gene: -; v_gene: TRBV18; abundance: -; j_gene: TRBJ2-7; CDR3nt: TGTGCCAGCTCTCCCCCTGACGCGGGAAACGGCGAGCAGTACTTC; CDR3aa: CASSPPDAGNGEQYF
d_gene: TRBD2; v_gene: TRBV5-1; abundance: -; j_gene: TRBJ2-5; CDR3nt: TGCGCCAGCAGCTTGGAGACTAGCGGGAGGGAGACCCAGTACTTC; CDR3aa: CASSLETSGRETQYF
d_gene: -; v_gene: TRBV7-6; abundance: -; j_gene: TRBJ2-1; CDR3nt: TGTGCCAGCAGCTTATATCGCGGGGATAATGAGCAGTTCTTC; CDR3aa: CASSLYRGDNEQFF
d_gene: TRBD2; v_gene: TRBV20-1; abundance: -; j_gene: TRBJ2-1; CDR3nt: TGCAGTGCTCCTCGGGGGGGTGAGCAGTTCTTC; CDR3aa: CSAPRGGEQFF
d_gene: -; v_gene: TRBV10-3; abundance: few; j_gene: TRBJ1-1; CDR3nt: TGTGCCATCAGTGCCCAGAACACTGAAGCTTTCTTT; CDR3aa: CAISAQNTEAFF
d_gene: -; v_gene: TRBV24-1; abundance: -; j_gene: TRBJ2-1; CDR3nt: TGTGCCACCAGTGATCACAGGGTGGGGATCGATGAGCAGTTCTTC; CDR3aa: CATSDHRVGIDEQFF
d_gene: -; v_gene: TRBV3-1; abundance: -; j_gene: TRBJ1-5; CDR3nt: TGTGCCAGCAGCCAAGAGGGCAGTCAGCCCCAGCATTTT; CDR3aa: CASSQEGSQPQHF
d_gene: -; v_gene: TRBV20-1; abundance: -; j_gene: TRBJ2-3; CDR3nt: TGCAGTGCTCCGGGACAAATCACAGATACGCAGTATTTT; CDR3aa: CSAPGQITDTQYF